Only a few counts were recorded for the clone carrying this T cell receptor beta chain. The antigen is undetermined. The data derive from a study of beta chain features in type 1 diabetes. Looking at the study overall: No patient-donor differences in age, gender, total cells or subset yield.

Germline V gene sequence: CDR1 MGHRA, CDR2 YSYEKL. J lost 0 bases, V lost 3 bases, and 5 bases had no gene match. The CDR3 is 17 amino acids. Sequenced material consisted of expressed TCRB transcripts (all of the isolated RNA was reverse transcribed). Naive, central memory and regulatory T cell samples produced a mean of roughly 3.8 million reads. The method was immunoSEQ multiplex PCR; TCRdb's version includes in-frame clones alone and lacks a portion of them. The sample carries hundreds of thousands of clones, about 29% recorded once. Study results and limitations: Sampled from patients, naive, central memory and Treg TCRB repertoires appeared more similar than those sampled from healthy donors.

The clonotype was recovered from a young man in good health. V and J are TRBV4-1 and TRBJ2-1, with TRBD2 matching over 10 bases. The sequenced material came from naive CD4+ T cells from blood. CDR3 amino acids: CASSQGLARGSYNEQFF. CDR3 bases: TGCGCCAGCAGCCAGGGACTAGCGCGGGGCTCCTACAATGAGCAGTTCTTC.